This is a list of T cell receptor beta chains from one sample in a study of T cell responses to AZD1222 COVID-19 vaccine. The assay was immunoSEQ multiplex PCR, and TCRdb's table has in-frame clones only and misses some. The table shows around 130,000 clones, with 80% to 95% occurring only once. The sequencing here drew on peripheral blood, taken 28 days after the second dose of the MenACWY control vaccine. These receptors originate from an adult who received the MenACWY meningococcal vaccine as a control. The CDR3 runs from the conserved cysteine through the conserved F or W. A D gene is named only where the DNA matches it firmly. A row's size may be missing; if present it is once, few, many or a size class.

j_call clone_size v_call d_call cdr3_aa cdr3_nt
TRBJ2-6 NA TRBV24-1 TRBD1 CATSDLPEGDRGTGANVLTF TGTGCCACCAGTGATTTGCCAGAAGGGGACAGGGGAACTGGGGCCAACGTCCTGACTTTC
TRBJ1-1 NA TRBV27 TRBD1 CASSRWTGNTEAFF TGTGCCAGCAGTCGATGGACAGGGAACACTGAAGCTTTCTTT
TRBJ2-3 NA TRBV24-1 TRBD2 CATSDSGLAGYTDTQYF TGTGCCACCAGTGATTCGGGACTAGCGGGGTACACAGATACGCAGTATTTT
TRBJ1-1 NA TRBV28 NA CASTLAGARTEAFF TGTGCCAGCACCCTCGCGGGGGCGCGGACTGAAGCTTTCTTT
TRBJ2-7 NA TRBV19 TRBD2 CASSPGLAVYEQYF TGTGCCAGTAGTCCCGGACTAGCGGTCTACGAGCAGTACTTC
TRBJ2-2 NA TRBV9 NA CASSVDGKRAGELFF TGTGCCAGCAGCGTAGACGGAAAACGGGCCGGGGAGCTGTTTTTT
TRBJ2-1 NA TRBV9 NA CASSAPPADEQFF TGTGCCAGCAGCGCCCCTCCGGCGGATGAGCAGTTCTTC
TRBJ2-7 NA TRBV28 NA CASSLRDLAYEQYF TGTGCCAGCAGTCTCCGGGACCTCGCCTACGAGCAGTACTTC
TRBJ1-1 NA TRBV29-1 NA CSVLRQAPEAFF TGCAGCGTACTCCGACAGGCCCCTGAAGCTTTCTTT
TRBJ2-1 NA TRBV7-6 NA CASSQGLSEQFF TGTGCCAGCAGCCAAGGCCTTAGTGAGCAGTTCTTC
TRBJ1-6 NA TRBV6-5 TRBD1 CASRGQGDSPLHF TGTGCCAGCAGAGGACAGGGGGATTCACCCCTCCACTTT
TRBJ1-4 NA TRBV2 NA CASSGVGNEKLFF TGTGCCAGCAGTGGGGTGGGGAATGAAAAACTGTTTTTT
TRBJ2-1 NA TRBV18 NA CASSPPSPPSYNEQFF TGTGCCAGCTCACCACCGTCCCCTCCCTCCTACAATGAGCAGTTCTTC
TRBJ1-5 once TRBV24-1 TRBD1 CATSRGQGYNQPQHF TGTGCCACCAGTAGGGGACAGGGGTACAATCAGCCCCAGCATTTT
TRBJ2-7 NA TRBV6-5 TRBD1 CASSYGRTGNYEQYF TGTGCCAGCAGTTACGGGCGGACAGGGAACTACGAGCAGTACTTC
TRBJ1-3 NA TRBV18 NA CASSDGTGGGYTIYF TGTGCCAGCTCAGACGGGACCGGCGGTGGGTACACCATATATTTT
TRBJ1-2 NA TRBV28 TRBD1 CASSPEDRGHQLVRGYTF TGTGCCAGCAGTCCCGAGGACAGGGGGCACCAATTAGTACGTGGCTACACCTTC
TRBJ1-1 few TRBV29-1 TRBD1 CSVEATGGGTEAFF TGCAGCGTAGAAGCCACAGGGGGCGGAACTGAAGCTTTCTTT
TRBJ1-2 NA TRBV6-7 NA CASSYSGGATIGYTF TGTGCCAGCAGTTACTCGGGGGGGGCCACTATTGGCTACACCTTC
TRBJ2-3 NA TRBV28 NA CASSLTDTQYF TGTGCCAGCAGTTTAACAGATACGCAGTATTTT
TRBJ2-3 NA TRBV7-9 NA CASSLLGGPDTQYF TGTGCCAGCAGCCTCCTGGGGGGTCCAGATACGCAGTATTTT
TRBJ1-3 NA TRBV28 NA CASTLQGSSGNTIYF TGTGCCAGCACTCTACAGGGCAGCTCTGGAAACACCATATATTTT
TRBJ1-4 few TRBV28 NA CASSSPRRLNEKLFF TGTGCCAGCAGTTCTCCCCGCAGGCTTAATGAAAAACTGTTTTTT
TRBJ2-7 NA TRBV6-5 TRBD1 CASRRSGTDEQYF TGTGCCAGCAGGAGATCAGGGACAGACGAGCAGTACTTC
TRBJ1-2 NA TRBV7-2 NA CASSFRVGGYGYTF TGTGCCAGCAGCTTCAGGGTCGGCGGCTATGGCTACACCTTC
TRBJ2-3 NA TRBV5-1 TRBD2 CASSAGLAGVRMADTQYF TGCGCCAGCAGCGCGGGACTAGCGGGAGTCAGGATGGCAGATACGCAGTATTTT
TRBJ1-2 NA TRBV18 TRBD1 CASSPPGQGIGGYTF TGTGCCAGCTCACCACCGGGACAGGGGATAGGTGGCTACACCTTC
TRBJ2-7 NA TRBV7-8 TRBD1 CASSLAGTDFYEQYF TGTGCCAGCAGCTTAGCCGGGACAGATTTCTACGAGCAGTACTTC
TRBJ2-1 NA TRBV7-3 TRBD2 CASSLRFAGAYNEQFF TGTGCCAGCAGCTTAAGGTTCGCGGGAGCCTACAATGAGCAGTTCTTC
TRBJ2-1 NA TRBV6-6 TRBD2 CASSLQGLAGLSSYNEQFF TGTGCCAGCAGTCTCCAAGGACTAGCGGGGCTTAGCTCCTACAATGAGCAGTTCTTC
TRBJ1-2 once TRBV6-5 NA CASSPSVGSYGYTF TGTGCCAGCAGCCCCTCGGTAGGGAGCTATGGCTACACCTTC
TRBJ2-1 NA TRBV28 NA CASSFYGEQFF TGTGCCAGCAGTTTTTACGGTGAGCAGTTCTTC
TRBJ2-1 NA TRBV6-2/TRBV6-3 NA CASSYKEGKYNEQFF TGTGCCAGCAGTTACAAAGAAGGGAAGTACAATGAGCAGTTCTTC
TRBJ2-5 few TRBV29-1 TRBD2 CSVGTSGWETQYF TGCAGCGTAGGGACTAGCGGTTGGGAGACCCAGTACTTC
TRBJ2-3 NA TRBV4-3 NA CASSPGASVNTQYF TGCGCCAGCAGCCCAGGGGCCTCAGTAAATACGCAGTATTTT
TRBJ1-2 NA TRBV5-1 NA CASSSSGPYIDGYTF TGCGCCAGCAGCTCCAGTGGCCCATATATCGATGGCTACACCTTC
TRBJ2-2 NA TRBV5-6 TRBD1 CASSLQGARITGELFF TGTGCCAGCAGCTTGCAGGGGGCGCGTATCACCGGGGAGCTGTTTTTT
TRBJ1-3 NA TRBV28 NA CASSALTGTWYF TGTGCCAGCAGTGCGCTGACCGGCACCTGGTATTTT
TRBJ2-7 NA TRBV6-6 TRBD2 CASRTWTSGRYEQYF TGTGCCAGCAGAACCTGGACTAGCGGACGGTACGAGCAGTACTTC
TRBJ2-2 NA TRBV11-2 TRBD1 CASSLVPTGVTGELFF TGTGCCAGCAGCTTAGTCCCCACAGGGGTGACTGGGGAGCTGTTTTTT
TRBJ1-6 NA TRBV5-1 NA CASSLAPGPQVPLHF TGCGCCAGCAGCTTGGCTCCTGGACCGCAGGTACCCCTCCACTTT
TRBJ2-7 NA TRBV19 TRBD2 CASSHPRTSGTAYEQYF TGTGCCAGTAGCCACCCCCGGACTAGCGGGACGGCCTACGAGCAGTACTTC
TRBJ1-1 once TRBV28 NA CASHAYPTENTEAFF TGTGCCAGCCACGCTTACCCGACAGAGAACACTGAAGCTTTCTTT
TRBJ2-3 NA TRBV10-3 NA CAISDVSTDTQYF TGTGCCATCAGTGATGTCAGCACAGATACGCAGTATTTT
TRBJ2-1 once TRBV19 TRBD2 CASSMTSGRRNEQFF TGTGCCAGTAGTATGACTAGCGGGAGGAGGAATGAGCAGTTCTTC
TRBJ2-4 once TRBV24-1 TRBD1 CATYPPLDRDKNIQYF TGTGCCACCTACCCCCCCCTCGACAGGGATAAAAACATTCAGTACTTC
TRBJ1-1 NA TRBV28 NA CASSDIRGEAFF TGTGCCAGCAGTGATATCCGGGGGGAAGCTTTCTTT
TRBJ2-3 NA TRBV5-1 NA CASSLIATRGTDTQYF TGCGCCAGCAGCTTGATAGCGACGAGGGGCACAGATACGCAGTATTTT
TRBJ2-3 once TRBV7-6 TRBD2 CASRKTSGVTDTQYF TGTGCCAGCAGAAAAACTAGCGGGGTCACAGATACGCAGTATTTT
TRBJ2-4 NA TRBV4-1 TRBD1 CASSQRQGLTKNIQYF TGCGCCAGCAGCCAACGACAGGGGTTAACCAAAAACATTCAGTACTTC